The present entry profiles one T cell receptor beta chain with its context. Its binding antigen is unknown. Base qualities are not recorded, but no much larger clone differs from it by a single base. These data come from a study of T cell responses to AZD1222 COVID-19 vaccine (dated by TCRdb to the early 2020s). For context, the study as a whole: A total of about 230 trial participants underwent TCR sequencing, of whom 207 received two doses of AZD1222 and about 25 received two doses of the MenACWY control vaccine. Trial participants were enrolled into age subgroups of 18-55, 56-69 and 70-plus years, which contained about 150, 28 and 57 TCR-sequenced participants, respectively.

V sheds 3 bases and J sheds 1 base, leaving 12 bases between their ends. The CDR3 runs 14 residues from the cysteine to the phenylalanine. The CDR3 DNA has 42 bases and is translated from base 1. According to the germline V gene, CDR1 reads SQVTM and CDR2 reads ANQGSEA. The CDR3 regions of human TCRbeta chains were analyzed by immunosequencing. The paper's processing steps were these. TCRs in the repertoires were compared against a reference library of SARS-CoV-2-specific TCRs that had been generated with the MIRA antigen-specificity platform. Breadth was defined as the fraction of unique TCRs that were SARS-CoV-2-associated, and depth was defined as the fraction of total T cells that were SARS-CoV-2-associated. Using the MIRA data, each spike-specific TCR was mapped to the spike region that the TCR reacts to and placed in a CD4 or CD8 class. Log10-transformed breadth and depth values were compared by one-way ANOVA with Sidak's multiple comparisons tests. The clones in this table, taken by TCRdb from immuneACCESS, are in-frame only. Not every clone is retained; where verified, under half of the shortfall comes from an unresolved V gene, and the cause of the rest is unknown. V and J calls and clone size are copied from that table; D and trimming were computed from the DNA. The sample table holds roughly 80,000 clones, of which 90% were seen once. The ten largest clones represent about 3.1% of the sample.

The intended sense of this specimen's time point label: about 28 days (+/-7) after the second vaccine dose. AZD1222 recipients given second doses at about 4 weeks or at about 12 weeks were pooled, since spike-specific TCR depth and breadth were not found to differ between the two schedules. Samples from vaccinated people were obtained from the UK trials COV001 and COV002, which included a single-blind randomized controlled phase 2/3 trial of AZD1222 (ChAdOx1 nCoV-19) in healthy adults. For TCRbeta chain sequencing, PBMC samples were collected from trial participants at day 0 and at day 28 after the second dose. What the work shows at the level of the full study, not this receptor alone: The 56-69-year group was small, and its depth increase did not reach significance, likely because of low power. Reportedly, close to half of the unique spike-specific TCRs recognized epitopes lying outside the regions that are mutated in the B.1.351 and B.1.1.7 variants. Participants were mostly white British and included more females than males, and it was suggested by the authors that clonal diversity may have been underestimated. Only six or seven AZD1222 recipients were SARS-CoV-2 seropositive at baseline, limiting conclusions about previously exposed vaccinees. Spike-specific TCR breadth and depth rose significantly after two AZD1222 doses compared with day 0 and with MenACWY recipients. No day 14 peak-response samples were available, so repertoires were characterized only after the peak T cell response. CD4 TCRs associated with the vaccine covered the entire spike protein, and the dominant responses were in regions 160-218 and 743-854.

The chain uses TRBV29-1 and TRBJ1-1; TRBD1 might be the D gene, on 6 matching bases. Sample: peripheral blood, taken 28 days after the second AZD1222 dose. This TCR came from an adult who received the AZD1222 COVID-19 vaccine. The DNA sequence is TGCAGCGTTGACCTGGGACATTCGAACACTGAAGCTTTCTTT. Its coded protein is CSVDLGHSNTEAFF.